This T cell receptor beta chain was sequenced for a study of beta chain features in type 1 diabetes. Study-level findings and limits: Moderate but significant shortening of TCRB CDR3s was recorded in all four CD4+ subsets from Type 1 diabetes patients. Reads derived from cDNA could over-represent cells showing high TCR expression.

The entirety of the isolated RNA underwent reverse transcription, so expressed TCRB transcripts were sequenced. TCRdb's table, derived via immunoSEQ multiplex PCR, lists solely in-frame clones and lacks some. The table shows 200,000 to 300,000 clones, with over 20% occurring only once. Concerning this clone: Its antigen is not known.

CDR3 length: 15 residues. Germline V CDR1 and CDR2: SGDLS, YYNGEE. Trimming took 3 bases from V and 8 from J; bases not matched to a gene: 9. This sequence joins TRBV9 and TRBJ1-4, with TRBD1 identical over 8 bases. This TCR derives from a middle-aged woman with type 1 diabetes. Sequencing input: naive CD4+ T cells from blood. This CDR3 is CASSAGTGGVEKLFF. CDR3 in DNA: TGTGCCAGCAGCGCCGGGACAGGAGGAGTCGAAAAACTGTTTTTT.